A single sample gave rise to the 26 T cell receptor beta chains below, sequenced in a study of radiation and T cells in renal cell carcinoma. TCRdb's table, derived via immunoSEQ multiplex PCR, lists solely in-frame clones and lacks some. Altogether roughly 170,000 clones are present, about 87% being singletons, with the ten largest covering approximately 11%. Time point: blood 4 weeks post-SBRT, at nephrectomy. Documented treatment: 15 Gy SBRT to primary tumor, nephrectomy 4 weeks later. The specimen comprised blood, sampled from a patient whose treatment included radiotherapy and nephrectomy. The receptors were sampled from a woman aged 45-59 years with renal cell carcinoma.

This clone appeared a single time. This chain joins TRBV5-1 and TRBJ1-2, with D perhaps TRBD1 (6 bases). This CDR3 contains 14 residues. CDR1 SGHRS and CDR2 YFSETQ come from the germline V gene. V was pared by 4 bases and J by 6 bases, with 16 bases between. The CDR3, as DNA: TGCGCCAGCAGCACCGGACAGTTTGAGGATGGCTACACCTTC. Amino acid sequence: CASSTGQFEDGYTF.

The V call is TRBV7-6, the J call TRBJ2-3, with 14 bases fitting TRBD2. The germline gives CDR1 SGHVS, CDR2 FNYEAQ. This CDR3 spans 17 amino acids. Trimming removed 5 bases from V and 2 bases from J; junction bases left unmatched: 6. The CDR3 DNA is TGTGCCAGCAGCCCACGGACTAGCGGGGGGAACACAGATACGCAGTATTTT. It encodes CASSPRTSGGNTDTQYF.

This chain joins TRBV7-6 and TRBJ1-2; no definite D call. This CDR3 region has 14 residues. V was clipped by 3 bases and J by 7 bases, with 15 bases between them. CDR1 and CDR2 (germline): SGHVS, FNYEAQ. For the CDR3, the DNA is TGTGCCAGCAGCTTGGGGTTGGAGGGAAGTGGCTACACCTTC. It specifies CASSLGLEGSGYTF.

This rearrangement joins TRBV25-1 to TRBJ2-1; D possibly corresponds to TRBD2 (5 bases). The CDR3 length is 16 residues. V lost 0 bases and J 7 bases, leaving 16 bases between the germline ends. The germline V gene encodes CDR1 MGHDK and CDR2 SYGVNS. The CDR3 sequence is CASSEYGLPSGNEQFF. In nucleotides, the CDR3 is TGTGCCAGCAGTGAATACGGTCTACCGTCGGGAAATGAGCAGTTCTTC.

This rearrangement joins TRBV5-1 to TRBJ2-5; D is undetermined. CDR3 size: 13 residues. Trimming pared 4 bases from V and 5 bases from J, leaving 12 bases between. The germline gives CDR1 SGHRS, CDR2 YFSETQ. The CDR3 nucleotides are TGCGCCAGCAGCGCGTCGCTCGGGGAGACCCAGTACTTC. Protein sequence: CASSASLGETQYF.

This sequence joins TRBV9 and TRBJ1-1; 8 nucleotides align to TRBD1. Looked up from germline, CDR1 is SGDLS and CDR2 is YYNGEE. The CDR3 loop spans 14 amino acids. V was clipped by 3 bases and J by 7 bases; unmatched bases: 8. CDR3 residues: CASSDSTGANEAFF. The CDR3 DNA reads TGTGCCAGCAGCGACTCGACAGGGGCGAATGAAGCTTTCTTT. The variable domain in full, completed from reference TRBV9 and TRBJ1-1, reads DSGVTQTPKHLITATGQRVTLRCSPRSGDLSVYWYQQSLDQGLQFLIQYYNGEERAKGNILERFSAQQFPDLHSELNLSSLELGDSALYFCASSDSTGANEAFFGQGTRLTVV.

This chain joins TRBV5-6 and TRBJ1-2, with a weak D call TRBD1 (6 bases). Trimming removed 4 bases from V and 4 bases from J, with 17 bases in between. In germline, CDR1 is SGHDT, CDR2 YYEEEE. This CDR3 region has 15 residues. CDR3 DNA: TGTGCCAGCAGCGATTCGGACAGTCCGGGCTATGGCTACACCTTC. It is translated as CASSDSDSPGYGYTF. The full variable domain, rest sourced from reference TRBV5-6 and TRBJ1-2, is DAGVTQSPTHLIKTRGQQVTLRCSPKSGHDTVSWYQQALGQGPQFIFQYYEEEERQRGNFPDRFSGHQFPNYSSELNVNALLLGDSALYLCASSDSDSPGYGYTFGSGTRLTVV.

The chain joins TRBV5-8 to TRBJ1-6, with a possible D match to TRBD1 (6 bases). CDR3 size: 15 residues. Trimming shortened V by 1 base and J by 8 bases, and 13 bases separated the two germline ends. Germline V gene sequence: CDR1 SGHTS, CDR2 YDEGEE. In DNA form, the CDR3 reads TGTGCCAGCAGCTTGTGGCAGGGGTTTGATTCACCCCTCCACTTT. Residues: CASSLWQGFDSPLHF.

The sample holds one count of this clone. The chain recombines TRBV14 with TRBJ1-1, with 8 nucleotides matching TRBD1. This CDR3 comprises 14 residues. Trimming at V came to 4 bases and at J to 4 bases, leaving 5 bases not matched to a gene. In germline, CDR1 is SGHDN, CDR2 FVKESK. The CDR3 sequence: CASSRSTGGTEAFF. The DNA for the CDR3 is TGTGCCAGCAGCCGCTCCACAGGGGGCACTGAAGCTTTCTTT. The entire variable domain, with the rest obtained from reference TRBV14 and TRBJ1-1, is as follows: EAGVTQFPSHSVIEKGQTVTLRCDPISGHDNLYWYRRVMGKEIKFLLHFVKESKQDESGMPNNRFLAERTGGTYSTLKVQPAELEDSGVYFCASSRSTGGTEAFFGQGTRLTVV.

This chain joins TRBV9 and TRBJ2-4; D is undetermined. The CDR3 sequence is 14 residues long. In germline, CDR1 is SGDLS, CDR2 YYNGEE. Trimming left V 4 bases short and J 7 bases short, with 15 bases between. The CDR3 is CASSLDPSANIQYF. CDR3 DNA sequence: TGTGCCAGCAGCTTGGACCCTTCCGCCAACATTCAGTACTTC.

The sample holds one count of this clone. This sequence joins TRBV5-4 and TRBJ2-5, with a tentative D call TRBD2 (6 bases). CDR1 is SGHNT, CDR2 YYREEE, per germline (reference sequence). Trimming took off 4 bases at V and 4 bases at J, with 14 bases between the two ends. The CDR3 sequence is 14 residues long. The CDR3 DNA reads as TGTGCCAGCAGCCCCGTCGGGAGCACAGAGACCCAGTACTTC. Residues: CASSPVGSTETQYF.

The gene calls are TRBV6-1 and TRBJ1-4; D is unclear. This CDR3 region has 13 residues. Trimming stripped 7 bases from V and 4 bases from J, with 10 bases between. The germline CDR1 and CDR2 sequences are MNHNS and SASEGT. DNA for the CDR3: TGTGCCAGCACCAAAGTCAATAATGAAAAACTGTTTTTT. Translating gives CASTKVNNEKLFF.

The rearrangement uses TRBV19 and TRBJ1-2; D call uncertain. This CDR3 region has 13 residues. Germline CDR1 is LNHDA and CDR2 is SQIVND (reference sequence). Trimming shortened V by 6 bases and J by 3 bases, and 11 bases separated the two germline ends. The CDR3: CASSLTGDYGYTF. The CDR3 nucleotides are TGTGCCAGTAGCCTGACTGGGGACTATGGCTACACCTTC.

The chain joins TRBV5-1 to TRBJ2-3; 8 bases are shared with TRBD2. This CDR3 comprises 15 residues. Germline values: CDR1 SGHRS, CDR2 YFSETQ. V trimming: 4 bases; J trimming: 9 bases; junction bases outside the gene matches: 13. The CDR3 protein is CASSTGLGAQWTQYF. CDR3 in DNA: TGCGCCAGCAGCACGGGACTAGGTGCACAGTGGACGCAGTATTTT.

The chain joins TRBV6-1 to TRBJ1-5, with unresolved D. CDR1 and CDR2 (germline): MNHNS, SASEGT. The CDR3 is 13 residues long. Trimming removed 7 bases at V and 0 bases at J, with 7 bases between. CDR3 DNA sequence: TGTGCCAGCACGGACCATAGCAATCAGCCCCAGCATTTT. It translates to CASTDHSNQPQHF.

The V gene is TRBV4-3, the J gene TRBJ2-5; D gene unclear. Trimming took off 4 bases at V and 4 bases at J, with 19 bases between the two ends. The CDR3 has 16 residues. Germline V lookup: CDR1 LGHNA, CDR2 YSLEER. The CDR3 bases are TGCGCCAGCAGCCCAAAAGACGAGTCCTTCCGAGAGACCCAGTACTTC. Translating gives CASSPKDESFRETQYF.

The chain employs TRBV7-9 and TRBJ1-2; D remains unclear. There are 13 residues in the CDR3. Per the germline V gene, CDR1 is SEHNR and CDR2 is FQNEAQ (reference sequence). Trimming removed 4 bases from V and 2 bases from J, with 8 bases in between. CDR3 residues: CASSSGWNYGYTF. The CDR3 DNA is TGTGCCAGCAGCTCCGGGTGGAACTATGGCTACACCTTC. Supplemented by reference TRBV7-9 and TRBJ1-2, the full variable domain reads DTGVSQNPRHKITKRGQNVTFRCDPISEHNRLYWYRQTLGQGPEFLTYFQNEAQLEKSRLLSDRFSAERPKGSFSTLEIQRTEQGDSAMYLCASSSGWNYGYTFGSGTRLTVV.

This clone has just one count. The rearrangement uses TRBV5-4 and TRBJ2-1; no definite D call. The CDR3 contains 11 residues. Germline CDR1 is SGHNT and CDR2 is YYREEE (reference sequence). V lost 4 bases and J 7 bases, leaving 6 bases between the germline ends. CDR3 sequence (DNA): TGTGCCAGCAGCAGCCGTAATGAGCAGTTCTTC. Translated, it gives CASSSRNEQFF.

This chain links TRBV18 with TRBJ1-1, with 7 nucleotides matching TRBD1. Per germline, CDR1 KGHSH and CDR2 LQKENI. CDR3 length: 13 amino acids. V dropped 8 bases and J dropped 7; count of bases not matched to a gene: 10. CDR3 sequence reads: CASNGQATFEAFF. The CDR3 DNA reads TGTGCCAGCAACGGACAGGCAACATTTGAAGCTTTCTTT.

CDR3 in DNA: TGTGCCAGCAGTTACTCGAACCTCGGGGGGACCTATGGCTACACCTTC. Protein: CASSYSNLGGTYGYTF. The V gene is TRBV6-5, the J gene TRBJ1-2; D might be TRBD1 (5 bases). CDR1 MNHEY and CDR2 SVGAGI come from the germline V gene. V lost 0 bases to trimming and J lost 4 bases, with 15 bases between them. The CDR3 totals 16 residues.

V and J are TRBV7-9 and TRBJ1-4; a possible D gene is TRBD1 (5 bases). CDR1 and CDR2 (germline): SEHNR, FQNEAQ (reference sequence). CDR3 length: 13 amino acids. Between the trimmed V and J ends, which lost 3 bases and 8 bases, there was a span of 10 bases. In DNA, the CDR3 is TGTGCCAGCAGCTTGACGGAGGGGGAAAAACTGTTTTTT. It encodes CASSLTEGEKLFF.

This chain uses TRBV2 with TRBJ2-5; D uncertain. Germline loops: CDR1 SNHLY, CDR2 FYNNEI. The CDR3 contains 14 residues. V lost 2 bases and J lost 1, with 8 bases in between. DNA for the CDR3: TGTGCCAGCAGTGAATTGGGGTCCCAAGAGACCCAGTACTTC. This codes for CASSELGSQETQYF.

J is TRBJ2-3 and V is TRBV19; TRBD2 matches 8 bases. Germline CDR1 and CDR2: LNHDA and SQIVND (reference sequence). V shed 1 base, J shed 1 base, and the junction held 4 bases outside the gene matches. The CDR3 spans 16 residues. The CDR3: CASSIGFGGGTDTQYF. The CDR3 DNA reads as TGTGCCAGTAGTATAGGGTTCGGGGGGGGCACAGATACGCAGTATTTT.

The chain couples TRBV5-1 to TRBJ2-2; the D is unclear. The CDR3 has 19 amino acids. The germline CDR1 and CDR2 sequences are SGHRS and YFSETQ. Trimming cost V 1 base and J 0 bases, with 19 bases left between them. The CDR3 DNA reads TGCGCCAGCAGCTTGCGACGGAACGGTGACCACCCGAACACCGGGGAGCTGTTTTTT. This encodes CASSLRRNGDHPNTGELFF.

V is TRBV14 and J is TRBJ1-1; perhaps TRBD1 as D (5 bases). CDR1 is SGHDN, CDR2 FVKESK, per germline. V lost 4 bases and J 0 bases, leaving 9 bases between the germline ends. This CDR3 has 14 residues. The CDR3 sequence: CASSPLTVNTEAFF. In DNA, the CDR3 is TGTGCCAGCAGCCCTCTGACAGTGAACACTGAAGCTTTCTTT. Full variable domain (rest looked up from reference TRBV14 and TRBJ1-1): EAGVTQFPSHSVIEKGQTVTLRCDPISGHDNLYWYRRVMGKEIKFLLHFVKESKQDESGMPNNRFLAERTGGTYSTLKVQPAELEDSGVYFCASSPLTVNTEAFFGQGTRLTVV.

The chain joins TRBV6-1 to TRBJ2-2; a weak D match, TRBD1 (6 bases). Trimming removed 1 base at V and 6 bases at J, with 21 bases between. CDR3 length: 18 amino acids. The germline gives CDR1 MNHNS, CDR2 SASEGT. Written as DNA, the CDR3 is TGTGCCAGCAGTGAAGAGTCGGGGTGGGCAGGGGTCCCCGGGGAGCTGTTTTTT. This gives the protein CASSEESGWAGVPGELFF.